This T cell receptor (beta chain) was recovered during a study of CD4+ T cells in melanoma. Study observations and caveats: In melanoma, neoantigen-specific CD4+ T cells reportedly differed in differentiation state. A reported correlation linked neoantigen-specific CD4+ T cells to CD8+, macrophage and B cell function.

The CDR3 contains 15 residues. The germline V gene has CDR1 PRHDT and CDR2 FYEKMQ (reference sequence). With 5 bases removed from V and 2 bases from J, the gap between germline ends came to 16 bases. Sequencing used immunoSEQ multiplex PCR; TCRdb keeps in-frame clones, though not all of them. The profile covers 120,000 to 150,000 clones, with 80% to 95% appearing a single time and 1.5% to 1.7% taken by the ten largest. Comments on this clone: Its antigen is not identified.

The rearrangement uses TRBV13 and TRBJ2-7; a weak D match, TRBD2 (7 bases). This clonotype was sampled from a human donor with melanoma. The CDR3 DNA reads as TGTGCCAGCAGCCGTCGGGGGGCATCCGCCTACGAGCAGTACTTC. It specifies CASSRRGASAYEQYF. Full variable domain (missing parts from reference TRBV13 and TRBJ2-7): AAGVIQSPRHLIKEKRETATLKCYPIPRHDTVYWYQQGPGQDPQFLISFYEKMQSDKGSIPDRFSAQQFSDYHSELNMSSLELGDSALYFCASSRRGASAYEQYFGPGTRLTVT.